The clone carrying this T cell receptor (beta chain) was counted a few times. Its specificity is unknown. Each TCR cDNA molecule carried a unique molecular identifier. TCRdb ran MiXCR on the 5' RACE reads and lists one entry per CDR3 protein. The table lists about 15,000 distinct CDR3 sequences, around 8% of them singletons. This record belongs to a study of spatial heterogeneity in lung cancer. Looking at the study overall: Raw reads contained each unique TCR and UMI combination more than ten times on average. The study's findings and limits: Relative to follow-up, resection was when ubiquitous expanded tumor TCRs appeared more in blood.

Time point noted: sample taken at primary tumor resection. Whole RNA was taken from tumor, nontumor lung or frozen PBMC; it was then sequenced unsorted. Untreated early-stage non-small cell lung cancer patients, over 55 in total, were the donors. The V and J ends lost 4 bases and 7 bases, in that order; junction bases with no gene match: 16. The CDR3 consists of 19 residues. Germline lookup yields CDR1 SGHDN and CDR2 FVKESK. V gene TRBV14 combines with J gene TRBJ2-2, with 12 positions matching TRBD1. Source: PBMCs, taken at surgery. This TCR derives from a female donor with early-stage non-small cell lung cancer. CDR3: CASSPDSRDRGRNHGELFF. CDR3 bases: TGTGCCAGCAGCCCGGACTCCCGGGACAGGGGGCGTAATCACGGGGAGCTGTTTTTT.